One and the same sample provided the 24 T cell receptor beta chains below, sequenced in a study of identical twins. TCRdb itself ran the 5' RACE reads through MiXCR, one entry per CDR3 protein. The sample has around 290,000 distinct CDR3 sequences, roughly 8.6% seen once. This sample also belongs to another study, concerning yellow fever vaccine responses in identical twins.

The sequenced sample consisted of CD8+ T cells sorted from blood. These receptors came from a woman aged 18 to 35 in good health.

This chain joins TRBV15 and TRBJ2-3; TRBD1 aligns across 7 bases. CDR1 and CDR2 (germline): LNHNV, YYDKDF (reference sequence). This CDR3 has 16 amino acids. Trimming removed 1 base from V and 3 bases from J; junction bases left unmatched: 7. CDR3 amino acids: CATSRGDRVETDTQYF. In DNA form, the CDR3 reads TGTGCCACCAGCAGAGGAGACAGGGTAGAAACAGATACGCAGTATTTT.

This clonotype has a handful of counts. This sequence joins TRBV11-2 and TRBJ2-1; D might be TRBD2 (6 bases). The length of the CDR3 is 16 residues. The germline gives CDR1 SGHAT, CDR2 FQNNGV. V shed 1 base and J shed 7 bases, with 17 bases lying between them. CDR3 DNA: TGTGCCAGCAGCTTAGTGGGGGGTGGGGACGTAAATGAGCAGTTCTTC. It encodes CASSLVGGGDVNEQFF.

This clonotype was seen ten or more times. This chain uses TRBV7-6 with TRBJ2-1, with TRBD1 as a possible D gene (5 bases). The CDR3 length is 17 residues. Germline V gives CDR1 SGHVS, CDR2 FNYEAQ. The V and J ends lost 5 bases and 4 bases respectively, with 21 bases between them. DNA for the CDR3: TGTGCCAGCAGCCAGTTCAGGGCAGACCGTGATTACAATGAGCAGTTCTTC. Protein: CASSQFRADRDYNEQFF. The full variable domain, in which reference TRBV7-6 and TRBJ2-1 provide the parts outside the CDR3, is GAGVSQSPRYKVTKRGQDVALRCDPISGHVSLYWYRQALGQGPEFLTYFNYEAQQDKSGLPNDRFSAERPEGSISTLTIQRTEQRDSAMYRCASSQFRADRDYNEQFFGPGTRLTVL.

The sample holds a few counts of this clonotype. This CDR3 is CASSLATFRANEQFF. The CDR3 nucleotides are TGTGCCAGCAGCTTAGCCACCTTCCGGGCCAATGAGCAGTTCTTC. The V and J genes are TRBV11-2 and TRBJ2-1; D gene ambiguous. Germline-derived CDR1 and CDR2 are SGHAT and FQNNGV. V lost 1 base and J lost 6, with 13 bases in between. CDR3 length: 15 residues.

The chain combines TRBV2 with TRBJ2-7, with a weak D call TRBD2 (6 bases). CDR3 size: 16 residues. Germline-derived CDR1 and CDR2 are SNHLY and FYNNEI. Trimming stripped 1 base from V and 3 bases from J, with 16 bases between. CDR3 nucleotide sequence: TGTGCCAGCAGTGAAGGGGGGGTTATTTTCTTCTACGAGCAGTACTTC. This translates into CASSEGGVIFFYEQYF.

This clonotype was seen at least ten times. The rearrangement joins TRBV29-1 to TRBJ2-1, with D perhaps matching TRBD1 (5 bases). Trimming cost V 3 bases and J 2 bases, with 14 bases left between them. Per the germline V gene, CDR1 is SQVTM and CDR2 is ANQGSEA. This CDR3 spans 15 amino acids. CDR3 DNA sequence: TGCAGCGTTGAGCGCAGACAGCCACCCTACAATGAGCAGTTCTTC. Residues: CSVERRQPPYNEQFF.

This clonotype has more than one count but fewer than ten. This CDR3 reads CSADPGTSGRDEQFF. Here the CDR3 DNA reads TGCAGTGCCGACCCAGGGACTAGCGGGAGGGATGAGCAGTTCTTC. The V and J genes are TRBV20-1 and TRBJ2-1, with 16 bases aligning to TRBD2. The CDR3 contains 15 residues. Germline CDR1 DFQATT, CDR2 SNEGSKA (reference sequence). J lost 8 bases, V lost 6 bases, and 7 bases had no gene match.

This clonotype was seen ten or more times. This chain links TRBV12-3 or TRBV12-4 with TRBJ2-5; perhaps TRBD2 as D (7 bases). The CDR3 runs to 14 residues. Trimming removed 3 bases at V and 5 bases at J, with 13 bases between. The CDR3 region is CASSFIGGRETQYF. The CDR3 bases are TGTGCCAGCAGTTTTATCGGGGGGCGCGAGACCCAGTACTTC.

The V and J genes are TRBV20-1 and TRBJ1-1; D is unresolved. The germline V and J ends were trimmed by 0 bases and 8 bases, with 10 bases remaining between them. CDR1 is DFQATT and CDR2 is SNEGSKA in the germline V gene (reference sequence). This CDR3 has 12 residues. CDR3: CSAREREREAFF. Written as DNA, the CDR3 is TGCAGTGCTAGAGAAAGGGAGAGAGAAGCTTTCTTT.

The V call is TRBV5-4, the J call TRBJ2-3; D unclear. This CDR3 is built from 16 residues. The ends were cut back, 4 bases at V and 2 bases at J, with 17 bases in the middle. Germline CDR1 is SGHNT and CDR2 is YYREEE (reference sequence). The CDR3: CASSPSTLSSTDTQYF. The DNA of the CDR3 is TGTGCCAGCAGCCCCTCGACTTTATCCTCCACAGATACGCAGTATTTT.

The chain couples TRBV4-1 to TRBJ2-7; weak D call: TRBD2 (6 bases). The CDR3 loop spans 14 amino acids. Between the trimmed V and J ends, which lost 2 bases and 6 bases, there was a span of 14 bases. Germline lookup yields CDR1 MGHRA and CDR2 YSYEKL. CDR3 residues: CASSQYGGESEQYF. The CDR3 coding sequence is TGCGCCAGCAGCCAATATGGAGGGGAAAGCGAGCAGTACTTC.

This clonotype was found a few times. The chain carries TRBV7-8 and TRBJ2-7; D possibly corresponds to TRBD2 (5 bases). V dropped 0 bases and J dropped 1 base, with 16 bases sitting between them. CDR3 size: 17 residues. Germline values: CDR1 SGHVS, CDR2 FQNEAQ. This chain's CDR3 is CASSLASGWELSYEQYF. As DNA, the CDR3 is TGTGCCAGCAGCTTAGCGTCGGGGTGGGAGCTATCCTACGAGCAGTACTTC.

Only a few counts were recorded for this clonotype. The V and J genes are TRBV20-1 and TRBJ2-7; TRBD2 might be the D (6 bases). Between the trimmed V and J ends, which lost 3 bases and 6 bases, there was a span of 24 bases. CDR1 is DFQATT, CDR2 SNEGSKA, per germline (reference sequence). The CDR3 extends over 16 amino acids. The CDR3 protein is CSASQSWAGPLAEQYF. CDR3 DNA sequence: TGCAGTGCTAGCCAGAGTTGGGCGGGACCTCTAGCCGAGCAGTACTTC.

In this sample, this clonotype turned up many times. The chain joins TRBV24-1 to TRBJ2-5; TRBD2 agrees at 14 bases. V trimming: 4 bases; J trimming: 4 bases; junction bases outside the gene matches: 13. Germline V gives CDR1 KGHDR, CDR2 SFDVKD. This CDR3 has 19 amino acids. The CDR3 nucleotides are TGTGCCACCAGTGAGCCACCGGGACTAGCGGGAGTGGGCTTAGAGACCCAGTACTTC. Translation gives CATSEPPGLAGVGLETQYF.

The V gene is TRBV5-8, the J gene TRBJ2-1, with D unresolved. V was shortened by 4 bases and J by 2 bases, with 7 bases between the two germline ends. The CDR3 covers 13 residues. Per germline, CDR1 SGHTS and CDR2 YDEGEE. CDR3 region: CASSVGPYNEQFF. The CDR3 DNA sequence: TGTGCCAGCAGCGTCGGACCCTACAATGAGCAGTTCTTC.

This clonotype came up once. V and J are TRBV15 and TRBJ2-1, with D unclear. V was trimmed by 3 bases and J by 0 bases, leaving 9 bases between them. The germline V gene encodes CDR1 LNHNV and CDR2 YYDKDF (reference sequence). The CDR3 has 15 residues. Here the CDR3 DNA reads TGTGCCACCAGCAGTTCCCCGCTCTCCTACAATGAGCAGTTCTTC. It codes for CATSSSPLSYNEQFF.

A few counts support this clonotype. J is TRBJ2-7 and V is TRBV7-2; 7 bases fit TRBD2. This CDR3 is built from 14 residues. Germline trimming cut 1 base from V and 3 bases from J; bases unmatched to any gene: 3. Germline-derived CDR1 and CDR2 are SGHTA and FQGNSA. The CDR3: CASSLGAGDYEQYF. The CDR3 nucleotides read TGTGCCAGCAGCTTAGGGGCGGGAGACTACGAGCAGTACTTC.

This chain uses TRBV6-2 or TRBV6-3 with TRBJ1-1; D call uncertain. Germline loops: CDR1 MNHEY, CDR2 SVGEGT. The CDR3 contains 13 residues. V was cut by 8 bases and J by 1 base, with 11 bases left in between. The DNA of the CDR3 is TGTGCCAGCGGGGAAAGAGAGAACACTGAAGCTTTCTTT. Its translation is CASGERENTEAFF.

With respect to this clonotype: A read error may produce the germline difference seen at one junction end. The V gene is TRBV28, the J gene TRBJ2-1, with no clear D. Germline CDR1 is MDHEN and CDR2 is SYDVKM. The CDR3 spans 13 residues. CDR3 in amino acids: CASSLGYYNEQSF. For the CDR3, the DNA is TGTGCCAGCAGTTTGGGCTACTACAATGAGCAGTCCTTC.

Concerning this clonotype itself: A much larger clone lies one base from this, so it may be a read error. This rearrangement joins TRBV29-1 to TRBJ2-7; D tentatively reads TRBD1 or TRBD2 (5 bases each). The CDR3 is made up of 12 amino acids. CDR1 is SQVTM, CDR2 ANQGSEA, per germline. The CDR3 is CSVVGGPYVQYF. CDR3 coding DNA: TGCAGCGTTGTTGGGGGTCCCTACGTGCAGTACTTC.

The chain combines TRBV7-9 with TRBJ2-2; D is ambiguous. With 1 base removed from V and 0 bases from J, the gap between germline ends came to 12 bases. The length of the CDR3 is 17 residues. Germline V lookup: CDR1 SEHNR, CDR2 FQNEAQ (reference sequence). CDR3 coding DNA: TGTGCCAGCAGCTTAGGAAGTCCTACAGCGAACACCGGGGAGCTGTTTTTT. Amino acids: CASSLGSPTANTGELFF.

The chain links TRBV30 to TRBJ2-2, with D unresolved. CDR3 length equals 15 residues. Germline assignment: CDR1 GTSNPN and CDR2 SVGIG (reference sequence). V shed 4 bases and J shed 6 bases, with 18 bases lying between them. This CDR3 reads CAWNSGQTAAGELFF. In nucleotides, the CDR3 is TGTGCCTGGAACTCGGGCCAGACCGCGGCCGGGGAGCTGTTTTTT. The whole variable domain, remainder taken from reference TRBV30 and TRBJ2-2, is SQTIHQWPATLVQPVGSPLSLECTVEGTSNPNLYWYRQAAGRGLQLLFYSVGIGQISSEVPQNLSASRPQDRQFILSSKKLLLSDSGFYLCAWNSGQTAAGELFFGEGSRLTVL.

The CDR3 region has the DNA TGTGCCAGCAGCCGGGTGAGCGGGAGGACGGCGAACACCGGGGAGCTGTTTTTT. It yields the protein CASSRVSGRTANTGELFF. V usage is TRBV6-1 and J usage is TRBJ2-2; 9 bases are a match to TRBD2. This CDR3 is built from 18 residues. Losses at the gene ends were 6 bases for V and 0 bases for J; bases not matched to a gene: 11. Germline CDR1 reads MNHNS; CDR2 reads SASEGT.

This clonotype was observed many times. The genes are TRBV7-9 and TRBJ2-3; unclear D gene. Germline V lookup: CDR1 SEHNR, CDR2 FQNEAQ (reference sequence). The CDR3 is 16 amino acids. V dropped 2 bases and J dropped 4 bases, with 16 bases sitting between them. The CDR3 region is CASSLSTAPKADTQYF. The CDR3 DNA reads as TGTGCCAGCAGCTTATCTACAGCACCCAAGGCAGATACGCAGTATTTT.